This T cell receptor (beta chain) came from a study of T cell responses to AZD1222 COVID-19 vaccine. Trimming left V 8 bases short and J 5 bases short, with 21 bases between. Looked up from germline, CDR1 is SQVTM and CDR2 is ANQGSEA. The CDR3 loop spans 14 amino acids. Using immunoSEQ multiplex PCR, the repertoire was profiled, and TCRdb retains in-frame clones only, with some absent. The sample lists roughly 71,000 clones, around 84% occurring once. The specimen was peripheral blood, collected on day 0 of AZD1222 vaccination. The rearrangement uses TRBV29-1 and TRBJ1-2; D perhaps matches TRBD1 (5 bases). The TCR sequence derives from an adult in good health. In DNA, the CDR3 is TGCAGCACTAGTACGCCCGGGACGGAATATGGCTACACCTTC. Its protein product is CSTSTPGTEYGYTF. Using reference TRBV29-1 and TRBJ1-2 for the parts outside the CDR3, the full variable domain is SAVISQKPSRDICQRGTSLTIQCQVDSQVTMMFWYRQQPGQSLTLIATANQGSEATYESGFVIDKFPISRPNLTFSTLTVSNMSPEDSSIYLCSTSTPGTEYGYTFGSGTRLTVV.